A selection of T cell receptor beta chains follows, all from one sample in a study of radiation and T cells in renal cell carcinoma. The table came from immunoSEQ multiplex PCR; TCRdb's copy has only in-frame clones and leaves some out. The table records approximately 140,000 clones, over 80% of them present only once. The sequencing here drew on blood, taken from a patient whose treatment included radiotherapy and nephrectomy. All receptors come from a woman aged 45-65 years with renal cell carcinoma. CDR3s include the opening cysteine and the closing phenylalanine or tryptophan. D genes are given only for firm matches. Only part of the rows carry a size: once, few, many, or a class if the clone is expanded.

abundance: .
v_gene: TRBV6-1
d_gene: TRBD1
j_gene: TRBJ1-1
CDR3nt: TGTGCCAGCAGTGACAGGGGGCAGGACACTGAAGCTTTCTTT
CDR3aa: CASSDRGQDTEAFF

abundance: .
v_gene: TRBV6-1
d_gene: .
j_gene: TRBJ1-2
CDR3nt: TGTGCCAGCAGTACCCCGGCGACAGGAGAGTATGGCTACACCTTC
CDR3aa: CASSTPATGEYGYTF

abundance: .
v_gene: TRBV11-3
d_gene: .
j_gene: TRBJ2-7
CDR3nt: TGTGCCAGCAGCTTAGGACGGGAGCTCTCCTACGAGCAGTACTTC
CDR3aa: CASSLGRELSYEQYF

abundance: .
v_gene: TRBV5-1
d_gene: TRBD2
j_gene: TRBJ2-1
CDR3nt: TGCGCCAGCAGAATCGGGACTAGCGGCAACAATGAGCAGTTCTTC
CDR3aa: CASRIGTSGNNEQFF

abundance: .
v_gene: TRBV6-5
d_gene: .
j_gene: TRBJ1-3
CDR3nt: TGTGCCAGCGCGGTGCGAAACACCATATATTTT
CDR3aa: CASAVRNTIYF

abundance: .
v_gene: TRBV7-2
d_gene: TRBD2
j_gene: TRBJ2-3
CDR3nt: TGTGCCAGCAGCTCAAGCGGGACTGGCACAGATACGCAGTATTTT
CDR3aa: CASSSSGTGTDTQYF

abundance: .
v_gene: TRBV5-1
d_gene: .
j_gene: TRBJ1-6
CDR3nt: TGCGCCAGCAGCTCCGGATGGGGTGAGCATTCACCCCTCCACTTT
CDR3aa: CASSSGWGEHSPLHF

abundance: .
v_gene: TRBV7-2
d_gene: TRBD2
j_gene: TRBJ2-2
CDR3nt: TGTGCCAGCAGCTTAGTACTAGCGGAGACCGGGGAGCTGTTTTTT
CDR3aa: CASSLVLAETGELFF

abundance: few
v_gene: TRBV5-1
d_gene: .
j_gene: TRBJ2-7
CDR3nt: TGCGCCAGCAGCTTGGTTCTCGGGTCGGAGGAGCAGTACTTC
CDR3aa: CASSLVLGSEEQYF

abundance: .
v_gene: TRBV29-1
d_gene: .
j_gene: TRBJ2-3
CDR3nt: TGCAGCGTTGGGGCCCTACTAAGCACAGATACGCAGTATTTT
CDR3aa: CSVGALLSTDTQYF

abundance: .
v_gene: TRBV28
d_gene: .
j_gene: TRBJ1-1
CDR3nt: TGTGCCACAACGGACAGCCAGTCTGAAGCTTTCTTT
CDR3aa: CATTDSQSEAFF

abundance: .
v_gene: TRBV7-9
d_gene: .
j_gene: TRBJ1-1
CDR3nt: TGTGCCAGCAGCTTAGTACACCGGAACACTGAAGCTTTCTTT
CDR3aa: CASSLVHRNTEAFF

abundance: .
v_gene: TRBV9
d_gene: TRBD1
j_gene: TRBJ2-2
CDR3nt: TGTGCCAGCAGCGTAGAGACAGGGACGGCCGGGGAGCTGTTTTTT
CDR3aa: CASSVETGTAGELFF

abundance: .
v_gene: TRBV28
d_gene: .
j_gene: TRBJ2-7
CDR3nt: TGTGCCGTCGAGGGACCTTCCTACGAGCAGTACTTC
CDR3aa: CAVEGPSYEQYF

abundance: once
v_gene: TRBV2
d_gene: .
j_gene: TRBJ1-1
CDR3nt: TGTGCCATGATGGGGGATGGGATGAACACTGAAGCTTTCTTT
CDR3aa: CAMMGDGMNTEAFF

abundance: once
v_gene: TRBV7-2
d_gene: TRBD2
j_gene: TRBJ2-3
CDR3nt: TGTGCCAGCAGCTTTCCGCGGGAGCATGAAGATACGCAGTATTTT
CDR3aa: CASSFPREHEDTQYF

abundance: .
v_gene: TRBV6-1
d_gene: TRBD1
j_gene: TRBJ1-4
CDR3nt: TGTGCCAGCAGTGCCATGAACAGGGGTTTATTCCAGGAACTGTTTTTT
CDR3aa: CASSAMNRGLFQELFF

abundance: few
v_gene: TRBV18
d_gene: TRBD1
j_gene: TRBJ1-2
CDR3nt: TGTGCCAGCTCACCACGGACAGGGGGCTATGGCTACACCTTC
CDR3aa: CASSPRTGGYGYTF

abundance: .
v_gene: TRBV7-2
d_gene: .
j_gene: TRBJ2-7
CDR3nt: TGTGCCAGCAGCTTAGCGTCAAGGACCTACGAGCAGTACTTC
CDR3aa: CASSLASRTYEQYF

abundance: .
v_gene: TRBV5-1
d_gene: .
j_gene: TRBJ2-2
CDR3nt: TGCGCCAGCAGCTTGTCACAGGATGGTACCGGGGAGCTGTTTTTT
CDR3aa: CASSLSQDGTGELFF

abundance: .
v_gene: TRBV28
d_gene: .
j_gene: TRBJ2-7
CDR3nt: TGTGCCAGCAGTCCGCCCAGGACAGGAGGGTTTCAGCAGTACTTC
CDR3aa: CASSPPRTGGFQQYF

abundance: .
v_gene: TRBV7-8
d_gene: .
j_gene: TRBJ1-2
CDR3nt: TGTGCCAGCAGCTTAGGGGCAGAAAGTAACTATGGCTACACCTTC
CDR3aa: CASSLGAESNYGYTF

abundance: .
v_gene: TRBV15
d_gene: .
j_gene: TRBJ2-5
CDR3nt: TGTGCCACCAGCATCTCCATAGGAGCCCAACGGTCGGAGACCCAGTACTTC
CDR3aa: CATSISIGAQRSETQYF

abundance: .
v_gene: TRBV30
d_gene: .
j_gene: TRBJ2-7
CDR3nt: TGTGCCTGGAGTTTTGGCCAGGGCTACGAGCAGTACTTC
CDR3aa: CAWSFGQGYEQYF

abundance: once
v_gene: TRBV30
d_gene: .
j_gene: TRBJ1-5
CDR3nt: TGTGCCTGGAACAGGGTCAATCAGCCCCAGCATTTT
CDR3aa: CAWNRVNQPQHF

abundance: .
v_gene: TRBV11-3
d_gene: .
j_gene: TRBJ1-6
CDR3nt: TGTGCCAGCAGCTTGGGTCCCGGGGACTCACCCCTCCACTTT
CDR3aa: CASSLGPGDSPLHF

abundance: .
v_gene: TRBV7-9
d_gene: TRBD1
j_gene: TRBJ1-6
CDR3nt: TGTGCCAGCAGCTTAGTTGGAGGGGGCAATTCACCCCTCCACTTT
CDR3aa: CASSLVGGGNSPLHF

abundance: .
v_gene: TRBV6-1
d_gene: TRBD1
j_gene: TRBJ1-1
CDR3nt: TGTGCCAGCAGTGAAACTGGAGGGGGCCTAGACACTGAAGCTTTCTTT
CDR3aa: CASSETGGGLDTEAFF

abundance: .
v_gene: TRBV2
d_gene: .
j_gene: TRBJ1-2
CDR3nt: TGTGCCAGCAGTGATTGGGTTCCCAGTAATGGCTACACCTTC
CDR3aa: CASSDWVPSNGYTF

abundance: .
v_gene: TRBV11-2
d_gene: TRBD2
j_gene: TRBJ2-1
CDR3nt: TGTGCCAGCAGCGGGACTAGCGGTGTCTGGAATGAGCAGTTCTTC
CDR3aa: CASSGTSGVWNEQFF

abundance: .
v_gene: TRBV6-5
d_gene: TRBD1
j_gene: TRBJ2-7
CDR3nt: TGTGCCAGCAGTCCCCCGGGCGGGACAGGGTACGAGCAGTACTTC
CDR3aa: CASSPPGGTGYEQYF

abundance: .
v_gene: TRBV6-5
d_gene: TRBD2
j_gene: TRBJ2-5
CDR3nt: TGTGCCAGCAGCCTCGGGACTAGCGGGGGGGAGACCCAGTACTTC
CDR3aa: CASSLGTSGGETQYF

abundance: .
v_gene: TRBV30
d_gene: .
j_gene: TRBJ1-6
CDR3nt: TGTGCCTGGAGTTCAGGAAATTCACCCCTCCACTTT
CDR3aa: CAWSSGNSPLHF